What follows describes a single T cell receptor beta chain. This clonotype showed up many times. The antigen it recognizes is unknown. Base-call qualities are not available, and no considerably larger clone is one nucleotide away. V is cut by 0 bases and J by 0 bases, and the space between the germline ends is 13 bases. CDR1 and CDR2 are read off the germline V gene as SGHVS and FQNEAQ. The CDR3 spans 17 residues, from the cysteine through the phenylalanine. Only the CDR3 DNA is retained, 51 bases long and in frame from the first base. Reads for this sample came from an Illumina HiSeq 2500. TCR beta libraries were prepared by quantitative 5'-RACE with molecular barcodes. Per the original workflow: A new computational method, built on a probabilistic model of VDJ rearrangement, was used to identify disease-linked TCR variants. TCRdb redid the processing of the public reads, applying fastp at Q25 and MiXCR, and retained in-frame beta chains. Every entry covers one CDR3 protein and lists the most common genes and DNA from its rows. These V and J calls originate from TCRdb's pipeline instead of the authors' own analysis. The sample table records 200,000 to 250,000 distinct CDR3 sequences; around a quarter of these occur just once. The ten biggest clones cover 5% to 8% of the sample.

The data were obtained in a study of CD8 T cells in ankylosing spondylitis (dated by TCRdb to the late 2010s). Some background on the complete study: To find TCR variants linked to disease, the study profiled T cell receptor beta repertoires in ankylosing spondylitis patients and healthy donors. The full study cohort comprised 25 ankylosing spondylitis patients and some 110 healthy donors. Peripheral blood was sampled, and synovial fluid was also collected from ankylosing spondylitis patients. On the study overall, not on this receptor specifically: In peripheral blood, the disease-linked clones were found at relatively low frequencies and had a CD8+ phenotype. According to the report, matched synovial fluid samples from ankylosing spondylitis patients were significantly enriched for the disease-linked clones. Blood from ankylosing spondylitis patients appeared to be characterized by a TCR beta motif composed of roughly eight highly homologous amino acid variants. Some motif variants had previously been reported in the synovial fluid and blood of reactive arthritis patients, which suggests shared mechanisms of disease initiation.

The receptor comes from a male donor with ankylosing spondylitis or in good health (not recorded which). The sequencing input was blood, either unsorted or a sorted T cell fraction (not recorded which). The sequence is built from TRBV7-8 and TRBJ2-3; the D call is tentative, TRBD1 or TRBD2, as each matches 5 bases. Here is the DNA: TGTGCCAGCAGCTTAGCGGGACGGCCTTCTAGCACAGATACGCAGTATTTT. Translated, it reads CASSLAGRPSSTDTQYF.